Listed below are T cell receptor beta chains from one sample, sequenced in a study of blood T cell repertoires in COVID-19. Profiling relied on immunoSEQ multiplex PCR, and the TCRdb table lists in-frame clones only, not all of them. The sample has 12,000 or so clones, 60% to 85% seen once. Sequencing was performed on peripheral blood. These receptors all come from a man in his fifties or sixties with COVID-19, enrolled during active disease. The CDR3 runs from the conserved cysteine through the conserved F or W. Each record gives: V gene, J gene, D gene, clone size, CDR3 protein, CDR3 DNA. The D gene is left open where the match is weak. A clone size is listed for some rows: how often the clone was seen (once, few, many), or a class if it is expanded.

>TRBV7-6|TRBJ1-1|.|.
CASSLVRVLFPWRAFF
TGTGCCAGCAGCTTAGTCAGGGTTCTTTTTCCCTGGAGAGCTTTCTTT
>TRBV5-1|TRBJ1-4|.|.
CASSPEGGVNEKLFF
TGCGCCAGCAGCCCGGAGGGAGGGGTCAATGAAAAACTGTTTTTT
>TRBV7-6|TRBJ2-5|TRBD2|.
CASSLRGLAGGTGETQYF
TGTGCCAGCAGCCTTCGGGGACTAGCGGGAGGAACGGGAGAGACCCAGTACTTC
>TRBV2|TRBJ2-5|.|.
CASSRETQYF
TGTGCCAGCAGCCGGGAGACCCAGTACTTC
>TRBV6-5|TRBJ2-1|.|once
CASSSGYNEQFF
TGTGCCAGCAGTTCGGGCTACAATGAGCAGTTCTTC
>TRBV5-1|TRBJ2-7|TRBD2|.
CASSRTSGSYEQYF
TGCGCCAGCAGCAGGACTAGCGGGTCCTACGAGCAGTACTTC
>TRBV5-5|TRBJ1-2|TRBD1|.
CASSLRTGYYGYTF
TGTGCCAGCAGCTTAAGGACAGGGTACTATGGCTACACCTTC
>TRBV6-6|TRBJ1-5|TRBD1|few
CASSYRDRYQPQHF
TGTGCCAGCAGTTACAGGGACAGGTATCAGCCCCAGCATTTT
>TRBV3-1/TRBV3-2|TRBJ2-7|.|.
CASSPGDFFYEQYF
TGTGCCAGCAGCCCGGGGGACTTCTTTTACGAGCAGTACTTC
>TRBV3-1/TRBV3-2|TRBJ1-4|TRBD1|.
CASSDGTGGTDEKLFF
TGTGCCAGCAGCGACGGGACAGGGGGGACGGATGAAAAACTGTTTTTT
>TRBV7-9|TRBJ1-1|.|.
CASTDGAAEAFF
TGTGCCAGCACCGATGGGGCCGCTGAAGCTTTCTTT
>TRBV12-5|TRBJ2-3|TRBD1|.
CASGFGQGAGDTQYF
TGTGCTAGTGGTTTCGGTCAGGGGGCAGGGGATACGCAGTATTTT
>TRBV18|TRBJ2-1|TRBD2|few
CASSPGLAGGPLKQFF
TGTGCCAGCTCACCCGGACTAGCGGGGGGCCCCCTAAAGCAGTTCTTC
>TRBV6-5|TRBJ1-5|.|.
CASSYSTNQPQHF
TGTGCCAGCAGTTACTCGACAAACCAGCCCCAGCATTTT
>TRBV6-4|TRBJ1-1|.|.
CASSERVGGTEAFF
TGTGCCAGCAGTGAAAGGGTGGGGGGAACTGAAGCTTTCTTT
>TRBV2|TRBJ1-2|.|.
CASSDRDGGYTF
TGTGCCAGCAGTGACAGGGATGGAGGCTACACCTTC
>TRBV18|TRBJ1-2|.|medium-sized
CASSGANYGYTF
TGTGCCAGCTCTGGAGCTAACTATGGCTACACCTTC
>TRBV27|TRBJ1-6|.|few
CASSLSVVPGDSPLHF
TGTGCCAGCAGTTTATCCGTAGTCCCAGGGGATTCACCCCTCCACTTT
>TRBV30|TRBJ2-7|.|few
CAWSVGRSYEQYF
TGTGCCTGGAGTGTTGGGAGGTCCTACGAGCAGTACTTC
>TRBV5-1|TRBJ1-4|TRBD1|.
CASSLFIPRGTENEKLFF
TGCGCCAGTAGCTTGTTCATACCCCGGGGGACAGAAAATGAAAAACTGTTTTTT
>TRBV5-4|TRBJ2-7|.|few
CASSLARAGIGSYEQYF
TGTGCCAGCAGCTTGGCGAGGGCAGGAATCGGGTCCTACGAGCAGTACTTC